This entry features one TCR beta chain sequence. The sample belongs to a study of cytomegalovirus exposure and HLA in healthy donors. The overall study: The study's early data release held about 85 million unique TCRs from HLA-typed donors.

PCR was performed using 60 Vbeta and 13 Jbeta primers. Only in-frame clones appear in the TCRdb table, and some are missing; sequencing was by immunoSEQ multiplex PCR. Of about 140,000 clones listed, approximately 80% are singletons. This CDR3 contains 15 residues. Germline CDR1 and CDR2: SGDLS and YYNGEE. This chain links TRBV9 with TRBJ2-5; a possible D gene is TRBD1 (6 bases). TRBJ2-7 explains the end of the DNA better; the J call may be wrong. The TCR originated in a man aged 40-49 years in good health and CMV-seronegative. The sample taken for sequencing was PBMCs. CDR3 loop: CASSITGTPYYEQYF. The CDR3 DNA reads TGTGCCAGCAGCATAACCGGGACACCCTACTACGAGCAGTACTTC.